A single sample gave rise to the 11 T cell receptor beta chains below, sequenced in a study of radiation and T cells in renal cell carcinoma (dated by TCRdb to about 2020). Explained via the paper, the time point label denotes: tumor resected at nephrectomy. The meaning of the sample's treatment or condition label: 15 Gy SBRT to primary tumor, nephrectomy 4 weeks later. Receptors were amplified or captured by the immunoSEQ multiplex PCR assay. The clones in this table, taken by TCRdb from immuneACCESS, are in-frame only. Not every clone is retained; where verified, under half of the shortfall comes from an unresolved V gene, and the cause of the rest is unknown. The sample profile shows 10,000 to 15,000 clones; 33% of them were found once. In total, the top ten clones hold roughly 15% of the sample. Material: tumor tissue, obtained from a patient whose treatment included radiotherapy and nephrectomy. Receptors were obtained from a man aged 60 to 75 with renal cell carcinoma.

Judged by abundance, this clone is medium-sized (0.01 to 0.1%). The rearrangement uses TRBV11-3 and TRBJ1-3; D unresolved. This CDR3 region has 13 residues. V was shortened by 2 bases and J by 3 bases, with 5 bases between the two germline ends. The germline gives CDR1 SGHNT, CDR2 YENEEA. Here the CDR3 reads CASSLMGGNTIYF. DNA for the CDR3: TGTGCCAGCAGCTTAATGGGTGGAAACACCATATATTTT.

The table lists this clone with a few counts. This chain joins TRBV29-1 and TRBJ1-1, with D unresolved. There are 10 residues in the CDR3. V lost 7 bases and J 9 bases, leaving 12 bases between the germline ends. From germline, CDR1 is SQVTM and CDR2 ANQGSEA. CDR3 loop: CSAQDPKAFF. DNA of the CDR3: TGCAGCGCTCAAGACCCAAAAGCTTTCTTT. Based on the CDR3 plus reference TRBV29-1 and TRBJ1-1, the full variable domain is SAVISQKPSRDICQRGTSLTIQCQVDSQVTMMFWYRQQPGQSLTLIATANQGSEATYESGFVIDKFPISRPNLTFSTLTVSNMSPEDSSIYLCSAQDPKAFFGQGTRLTVV.

The genes are TRBV11-2 and TRBJ2-7; D unresolved. Trimming took 1 base from V and 1 from J, leaving 5 bases between them. The CDR3 sequence is 13 residues long. Germline CDR1 SGHAT, CDR2 FQNNGV. This CDR3 is CASSLGQSYEQYV. CDR3 nucleotide sequence: TGTGCCAGCAGCTTAGGGCAGTCCTACGAGCAGTACGTC.

This clone was detected only once. The CDR3 coding sequence is TGTGCCTCACTTAGCGCGCTCGAAAGCACAGATACGCAGTATTTT. Translation gives CASLSALESTDTQYF. V gene TRBV30 combines with J gene TRBJ2-3, with TRBD2 as a possible D gene (5 bases). Trimming shortened V by 7 bases and J by 0 bases, and 17 bases separated the two germline ends. Germline lookup yields CDR1 GTSNPN and CDR2 SVGIG (reference sequence). The CDR3 totals 15 residues. Using reference TRBV30 and TRBJ2-3 for the parts outside the CDR3, the full variable domain is SQTIHQWPATLVQPVGSPLSLECTVEGTSNPNLYWYRQAAGRGLQLLFYSVGIGQISSEVPQNLSASRPQDRQFILSSKKLLLSDSGFYLCASLSALESTDTQYFGPGTRLTVL.

This clone is large within its sample. The V gene is TRBV30, the J gene TRBJ1-2, with D maybe TRBD1 (6 bases). Germline-derived CDR1 and CDR2 are GTSNPN and SVGIG (reference sequence). This CDR3 contains 13 residues. V gave up 1 base and J gave up 6 bases, with 12 bases separating them. The CDR3 sequence: CAWSGGTPHGYTF. The CDR3 nucleotides read TGTGCCTGGAGTGGTGGGACACCCCATGGCTACACCTTC.

The CDR3 sequence is CASSVAGGGGTQYF. CDR3 coding DNA: TGTGCCAGCAGCGTAGCGGGAGGGGGCGGGACCCAGTACTTC. The chain carries TRBV9 and TRBJ2-5; weak D call: TRBD2 (8 bases). V was trimmed by 0 bases and J by 7 bases, leaving 13 bases between them. Germline CDR1 SGDLS, CDR2 YYNGEE. CDR3 length: 14 amino acids. The entire variable domain, with the rest obtained from reference TRBV9 and TRBJ2-5, is as follows: DSGVTQTPKHLITATGQRVTLRCSPRSGDLSVYWYQQSLDQGLQFLIQYYNGEERAKGNILERFSAQQFPDLHSELNLSSLELGDSALYFCASSVAGGGGTQYFGPGTRLLVL.

This clone has more than one count but fewer than ten. The rearrangement joins TRBV5-4 to TRBJ2-3; 8 bases are shared with TRBD2. This CDR3 has 15 amino acids. The V and J ends lost 5 bases and 3 bases, in that order; junction bases with no gene match: 8. CDR1 and CDR2 (germline): SGHNT, YYREEE (reference sequence). CDR3 DNA: TGTGCCAGCAGTTTTAGCGGGGTTGTTACAGATACGCAGTATTTT. It codes for CASSFSGVVTDTQYF.

The chain links TRBV9 to TRBJ2-7; D possibly corresponds to TRBD2 (5 bases). This CDR3 is built from 13 residues. Deletions cut 2 bases from V and 0 bases from J, with 6 bases between. Looked up from germline, CDR1 is SGDLS and CDR2 is YYNGEE. The DNA for the CDR3 is TGTGCCAGCAGCGTCGGGGTCTCCTACGAGCAGTACTTC. Translating it yields CASSVGVSYEQYF.

V gene TRBV6-6 combines with J gene TRBJ2-1, with D perhaps matching TRBD1 (5 bases). The germline CDR1 and CDR2 sequences are MNHNY and SVGAGI (reference sequence). The V end was cut by 3 bases, the J end by 0 bases, with 9 bases between. CDR3 length: 15 residues. Here the CDR3 DNA reads TGTGCCAGCAGTTATTCTGACAGCTCCTACAATGAGCAGTTCTTC. Translated: CASSYSDSSYNEQFF.

This clone was picked up a small number of times. This chain uses TRBV6-1 with TRBJ1-5; 10 bases are a match to TRBD1. The germline CDR1 and CDR2 sequences are MNHNS and SASEGT. The CDR3 consists of 14 residues. The V segment lost 8 bases and the J segment 6 bases; nucleotides outside the gene matches: 7. The CDR3 region has the DNA TGTGCCAGCGGGGAGACAGGGGGCGGTCAGCCCCAGCATTTT. It translates to CASGETGGGQPQHF.

This clone has more than one count but fewer than ten. J is TRBJ1-5 and V is TRBV15, with a tentative D call TRBD1 (5 bases). V lost 4 bases, J lost 6 bases, and 13 bases lay in between. CDR1 is LNHNV and CDR2 is YYDKDF in the germline V gene (reference sequence). This CDR3 comprises 14 residues. CDR3 region: CATSNGGMGQPQHF. Here the CDR3 DNA reads TGTGCCACCAGCAACGGGGGAATGGGTCAGCCCCAGCATTTT.